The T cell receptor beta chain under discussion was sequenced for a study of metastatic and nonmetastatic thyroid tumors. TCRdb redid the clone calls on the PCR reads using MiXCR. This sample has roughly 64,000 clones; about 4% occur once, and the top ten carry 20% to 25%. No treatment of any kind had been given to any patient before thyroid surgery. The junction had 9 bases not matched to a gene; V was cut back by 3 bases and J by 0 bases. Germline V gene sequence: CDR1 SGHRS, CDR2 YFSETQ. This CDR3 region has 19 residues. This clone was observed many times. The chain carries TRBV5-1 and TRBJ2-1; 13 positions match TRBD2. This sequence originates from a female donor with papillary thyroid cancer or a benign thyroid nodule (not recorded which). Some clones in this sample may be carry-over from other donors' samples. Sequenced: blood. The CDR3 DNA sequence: TGCGCCAGCAGCTGGACTAGCGGGAGCCGGGGCAGCTCCTACAATGAGCAGTTCTTC. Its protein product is CASSWTSGSRGSSYNEQFF.